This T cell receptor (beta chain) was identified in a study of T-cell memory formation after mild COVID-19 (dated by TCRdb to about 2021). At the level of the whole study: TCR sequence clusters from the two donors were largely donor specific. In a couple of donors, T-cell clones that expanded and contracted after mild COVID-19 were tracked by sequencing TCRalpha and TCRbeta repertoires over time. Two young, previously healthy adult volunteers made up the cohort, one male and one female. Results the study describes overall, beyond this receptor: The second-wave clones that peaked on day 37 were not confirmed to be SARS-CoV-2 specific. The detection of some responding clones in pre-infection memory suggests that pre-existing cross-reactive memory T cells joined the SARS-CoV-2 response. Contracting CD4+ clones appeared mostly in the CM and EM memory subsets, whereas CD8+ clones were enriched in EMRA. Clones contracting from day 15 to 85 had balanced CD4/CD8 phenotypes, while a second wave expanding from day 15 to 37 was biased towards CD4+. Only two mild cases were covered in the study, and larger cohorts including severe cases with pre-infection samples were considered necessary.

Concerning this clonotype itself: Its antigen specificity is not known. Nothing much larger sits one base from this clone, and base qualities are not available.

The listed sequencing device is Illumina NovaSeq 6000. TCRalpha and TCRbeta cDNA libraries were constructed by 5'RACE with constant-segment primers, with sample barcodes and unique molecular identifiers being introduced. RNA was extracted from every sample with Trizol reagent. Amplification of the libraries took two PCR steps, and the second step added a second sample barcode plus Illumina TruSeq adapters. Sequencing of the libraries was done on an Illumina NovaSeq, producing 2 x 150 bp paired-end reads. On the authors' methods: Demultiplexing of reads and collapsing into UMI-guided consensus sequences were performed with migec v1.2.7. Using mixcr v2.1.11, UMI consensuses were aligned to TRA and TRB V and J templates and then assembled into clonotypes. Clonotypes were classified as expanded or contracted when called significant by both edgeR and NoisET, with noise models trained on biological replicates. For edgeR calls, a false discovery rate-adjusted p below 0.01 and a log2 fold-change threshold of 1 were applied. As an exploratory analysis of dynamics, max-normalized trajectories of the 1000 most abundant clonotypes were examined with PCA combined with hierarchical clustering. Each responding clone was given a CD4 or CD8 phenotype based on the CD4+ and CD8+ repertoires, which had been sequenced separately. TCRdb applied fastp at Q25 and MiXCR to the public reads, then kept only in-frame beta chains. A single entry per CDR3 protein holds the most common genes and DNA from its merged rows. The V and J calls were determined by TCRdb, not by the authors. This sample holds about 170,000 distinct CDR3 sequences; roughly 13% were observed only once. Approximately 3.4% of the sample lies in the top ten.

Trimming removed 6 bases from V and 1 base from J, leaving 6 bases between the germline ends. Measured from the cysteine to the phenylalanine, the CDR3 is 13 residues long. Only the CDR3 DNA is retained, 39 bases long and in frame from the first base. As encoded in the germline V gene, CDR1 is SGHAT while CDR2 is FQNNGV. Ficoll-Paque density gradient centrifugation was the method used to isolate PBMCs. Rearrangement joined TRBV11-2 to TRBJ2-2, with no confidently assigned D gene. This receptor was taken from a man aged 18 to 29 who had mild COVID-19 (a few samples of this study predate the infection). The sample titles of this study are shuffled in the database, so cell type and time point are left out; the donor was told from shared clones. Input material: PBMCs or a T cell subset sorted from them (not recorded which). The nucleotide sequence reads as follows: TGTGCCAGCAGGAGACAGAACACCGGGGAGCTGTTTTTT. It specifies CASRRQNTGELFF.